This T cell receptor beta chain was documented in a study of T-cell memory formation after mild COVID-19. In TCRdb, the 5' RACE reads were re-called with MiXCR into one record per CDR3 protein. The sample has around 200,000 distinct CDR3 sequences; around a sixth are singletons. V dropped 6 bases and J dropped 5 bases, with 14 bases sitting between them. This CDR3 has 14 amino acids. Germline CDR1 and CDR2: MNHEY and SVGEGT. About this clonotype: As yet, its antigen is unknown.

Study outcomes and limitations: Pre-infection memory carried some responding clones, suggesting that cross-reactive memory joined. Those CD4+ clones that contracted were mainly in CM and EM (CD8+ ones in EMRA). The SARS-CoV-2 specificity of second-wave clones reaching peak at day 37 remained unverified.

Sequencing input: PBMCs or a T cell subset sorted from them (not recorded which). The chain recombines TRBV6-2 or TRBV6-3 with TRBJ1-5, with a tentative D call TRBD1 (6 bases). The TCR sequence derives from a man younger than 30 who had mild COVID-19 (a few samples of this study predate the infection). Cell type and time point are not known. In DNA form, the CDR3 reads TGTGCCAGCAGCTGGGGGGCGCGGTATCAGCCCCAGCATTTT. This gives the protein CASSWGARYQPQHF.